This paragraph reports one TCR beta chain. The target antigen is unknown. These data come from a study of shared clonotypes between healthy human individuals. Splitting of CD4+ cells produced CD45RA+ naive and CD45RA-negative memory subsets. Using immunoSEQ multiplex PCR, the repertoire was profiled, and TCRdb retains in-frame clones only, with some absent. The sample shows about 2 million clones, 95% of them seen only once. Study-wide findings and caveats: Only blood was sampled, and tissue TCR repertoires likely differ from blood ones.

This receptor was identified in a man aged 18 to 29 in good health. Sequenced material: naive CD4+ T cells sorted from blood. The subset was: CD45RA+ positively selected.

The CDR3 sequence is CASSPLGGIDEKLFF. DNA of the CDR3: TGTGCCAGCAGCCCCCTGGGTGGGATCGATGAAAAACTGTTTTTT. This chain links TRBV6-5 with TRBJ1-4, with D hard to call. CDR1 and CDR2 (germline): MNHEY, SVGAGI. Deletions cut 6 bases from V and 6 bases from J, with 17 bases between. This CDR3 region has 15 residues.